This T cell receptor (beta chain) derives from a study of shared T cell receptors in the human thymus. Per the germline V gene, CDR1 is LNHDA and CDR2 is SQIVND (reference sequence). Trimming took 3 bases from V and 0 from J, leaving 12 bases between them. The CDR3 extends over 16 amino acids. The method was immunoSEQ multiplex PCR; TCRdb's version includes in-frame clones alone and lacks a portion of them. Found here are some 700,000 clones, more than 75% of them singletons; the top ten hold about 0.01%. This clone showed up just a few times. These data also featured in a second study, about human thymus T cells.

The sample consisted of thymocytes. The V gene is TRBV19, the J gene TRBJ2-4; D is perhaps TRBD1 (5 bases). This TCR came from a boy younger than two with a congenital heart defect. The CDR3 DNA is TGTGCCAGTAGTATCCAGGGAATGCTAGCCAAAAACATTCAGTACTTC. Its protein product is CASSIQGMLAKNIQYF.